This T cell receptor (beta chain) came from a study of T cells in Graves' hyperthyroidism and ophthalmopathy. About the study: At the time of initial diagnosis and before any treatment, peripheral blood was collected. Findings and caveats of the study: Within blood appeared most thyroid clonotypes that had expanded above 0.001. A model of 13 V-J pairs discriminated ophthalmopathy from stable hyperthyroidism.

Template material for amplifying TCR beta CDR3 regions consisted of RNA transcripts. The HTBI set primed first-round TCR CDR3 RT-PCR. TCRdb recomputed calls from the multiplex PCR reads with MiXCR, one row per CDR3 protein. The table lists 330,000 or so distinct CDR3 sequences, around 19% of them singletons. Exclusion criteria comprised uncontrolled infection, other autoimmune disease, pregnancy or lactation. This clonotype has at least ten counts. Its antigen is currently unknown. The clonotype comes from a man aged 50-59 years with Graves' ophthalmopathy. The specimen was blood.

The CDR3: CASSPRGKGGYTF. In DNA form, the CDR3 reads TGTGCCAGCAGCCCCAGGGGAAAGGGTGGCTACACCTTC. The V and J genes are TRBV6-1 and TRBJ1-2, with a tentative D call TRBD1 (6 bases). CDR1 MNHNS and CDR2 SASEGT come from the germline V gene. Trimming took off 6 bases at V and 7 bases at J, with 15 bases between the two ends. The CDR3 covers 13 residues.